The T cell receptor (beta chain) described here comes from a study of cytomegalovirus exposure and HLA in healthy donors. This CDR3 spans 12 amino acids. V was clipped by 2 bases and J by 3 bases, with 6 bases between them. Germline V gene data show CDR1 as SGHKS and CDR2 as YYEKEE (reference sequence). Concerning this clone itself: Its antigen is currently unknown.

Repertoires were generated with immunoSEQ multiplex PCR, while TCRdb's copy carries only in-frame clones and drops some. This table holds roughly 200,000 clones, 86% found once. Points from the study as a whole: A list of approximately 160 TCR beta chains associated with cytomegalovirus was given. It was found in a later analysis that first-cohort TCR clusters tended to co-occur in the 130 or so validation repertoires.

V is TRBV5-5 and J is TRBJ2-7; D ambiguous. The receptor was derived from a young man in good health and CMV-seropositive. Sample: PBMCs. The CDR3 loop is CASSFGGYEQYF. CDR3 bases: TGTGCCAGCAGCTTTGGCGGCTACGAGCAGTACTTC.